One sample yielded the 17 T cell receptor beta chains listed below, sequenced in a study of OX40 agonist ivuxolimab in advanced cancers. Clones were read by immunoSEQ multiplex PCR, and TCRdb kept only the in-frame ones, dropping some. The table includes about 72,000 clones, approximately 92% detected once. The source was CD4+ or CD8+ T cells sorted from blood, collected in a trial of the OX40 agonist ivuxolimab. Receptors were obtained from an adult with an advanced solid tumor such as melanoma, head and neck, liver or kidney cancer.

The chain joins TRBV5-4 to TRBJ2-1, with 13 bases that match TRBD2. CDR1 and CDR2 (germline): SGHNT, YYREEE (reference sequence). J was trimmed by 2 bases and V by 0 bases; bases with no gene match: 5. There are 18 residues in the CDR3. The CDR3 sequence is CASSLGLAGGSAYNEQFF. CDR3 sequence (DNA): TGTGCCAGCAGCTTGGGACTAGCGGGGGGCTCAGCCTACAATGAGCAGTTCTTC.

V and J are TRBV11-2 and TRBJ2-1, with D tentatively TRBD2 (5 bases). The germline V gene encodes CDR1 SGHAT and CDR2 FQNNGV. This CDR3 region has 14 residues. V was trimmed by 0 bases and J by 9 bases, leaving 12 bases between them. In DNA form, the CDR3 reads TGTGCCAGCAGCTTAGATCCCGGGGTTGTTGAGCAGTTCTTC. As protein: CASSLDPGVVEQFF.

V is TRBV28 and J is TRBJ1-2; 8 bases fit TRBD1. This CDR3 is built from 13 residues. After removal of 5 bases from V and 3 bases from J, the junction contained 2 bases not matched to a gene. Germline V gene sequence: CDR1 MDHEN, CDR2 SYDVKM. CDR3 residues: CASSRGQDYGYTF. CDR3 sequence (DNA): TGTGCCAGCAGTCGGGGACAGGACTATGGCTACACCTTC.

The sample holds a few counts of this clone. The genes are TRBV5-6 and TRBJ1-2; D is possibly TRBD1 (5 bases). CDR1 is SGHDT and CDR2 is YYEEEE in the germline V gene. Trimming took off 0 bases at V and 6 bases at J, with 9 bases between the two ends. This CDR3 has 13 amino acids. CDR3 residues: CASSLGTSDGYTF. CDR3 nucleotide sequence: TGTGCCAGCAGCTTGGGGACATCGGATGGCTACACCTTC.

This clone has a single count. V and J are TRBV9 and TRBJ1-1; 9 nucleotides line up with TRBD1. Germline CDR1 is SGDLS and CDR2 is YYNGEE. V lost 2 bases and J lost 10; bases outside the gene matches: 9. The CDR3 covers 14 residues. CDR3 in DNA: TGTGCCAGCAGCGTCTTACCGGGACAGGGCCCAGCTTTCTTT. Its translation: CASSVLPGQGPAFF.

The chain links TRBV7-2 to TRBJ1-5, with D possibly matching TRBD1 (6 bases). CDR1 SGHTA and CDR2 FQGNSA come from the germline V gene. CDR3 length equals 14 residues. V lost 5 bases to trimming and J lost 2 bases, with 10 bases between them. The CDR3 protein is CASSLRTGNQPQHF. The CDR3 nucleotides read TGTGCCAGCAGCCTACGGACAGGCAATCAGCCCCAGCATTTT.

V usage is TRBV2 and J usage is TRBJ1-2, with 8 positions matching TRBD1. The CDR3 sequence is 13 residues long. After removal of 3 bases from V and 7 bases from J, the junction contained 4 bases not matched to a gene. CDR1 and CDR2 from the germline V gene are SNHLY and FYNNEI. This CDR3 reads CASSEGQEGGYTF. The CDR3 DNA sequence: TGTGCCAGCAGTGAGGGACAGGAGGGTGGCTACACCTTC.

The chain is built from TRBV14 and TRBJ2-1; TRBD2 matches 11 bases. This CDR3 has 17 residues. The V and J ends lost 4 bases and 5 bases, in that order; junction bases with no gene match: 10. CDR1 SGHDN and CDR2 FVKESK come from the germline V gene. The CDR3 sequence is CASSPPSGGPPNNEQFF. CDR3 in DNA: TGTGCCAGCAGCCCCCCTAGCGGGGGGCCACCAAACAATGAGCAGTTCTTC.

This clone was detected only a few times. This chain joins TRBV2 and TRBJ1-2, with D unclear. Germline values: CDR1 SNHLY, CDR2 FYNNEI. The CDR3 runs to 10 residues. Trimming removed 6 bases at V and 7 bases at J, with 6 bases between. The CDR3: CASRAGGYTF. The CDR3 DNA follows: TGTGCCAGCAGAGCTGGTGGCTACACCTTC.

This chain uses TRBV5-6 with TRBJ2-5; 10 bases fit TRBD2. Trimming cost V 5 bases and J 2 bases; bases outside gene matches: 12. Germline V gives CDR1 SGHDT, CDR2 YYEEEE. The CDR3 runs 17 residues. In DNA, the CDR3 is TGTGCCAGCAGGATAGCCGGACTAGCGGAGATACAAGAGACCCAGTACTTC. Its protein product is CASRIAGLAEIQETQYF.

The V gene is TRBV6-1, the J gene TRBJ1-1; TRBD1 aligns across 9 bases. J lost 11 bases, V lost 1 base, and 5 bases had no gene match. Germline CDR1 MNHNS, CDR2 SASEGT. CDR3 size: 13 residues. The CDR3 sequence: CASSEVDRGTAFF. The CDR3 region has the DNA TGTGCCAGCAGTGAAGTGGACAGGGGAACGGCTTTCTTT.

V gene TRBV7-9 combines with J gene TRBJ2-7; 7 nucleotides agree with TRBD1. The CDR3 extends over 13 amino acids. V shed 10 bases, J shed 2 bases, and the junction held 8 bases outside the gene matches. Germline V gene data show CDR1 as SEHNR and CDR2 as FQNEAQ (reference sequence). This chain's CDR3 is CATPGQTPYEQYF. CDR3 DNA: TGTGCCACACCGGGACAGACCCCCTACGAGCAGTACTTC.

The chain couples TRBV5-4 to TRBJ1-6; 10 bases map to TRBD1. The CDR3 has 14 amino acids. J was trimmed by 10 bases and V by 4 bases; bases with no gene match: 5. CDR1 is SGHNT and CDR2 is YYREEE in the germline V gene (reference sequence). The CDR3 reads CASSPDRGRSPLHF. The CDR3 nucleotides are TGTGCCAGCAGCCCCGACAGGGGGCGATCACCCCTCCACTTT.

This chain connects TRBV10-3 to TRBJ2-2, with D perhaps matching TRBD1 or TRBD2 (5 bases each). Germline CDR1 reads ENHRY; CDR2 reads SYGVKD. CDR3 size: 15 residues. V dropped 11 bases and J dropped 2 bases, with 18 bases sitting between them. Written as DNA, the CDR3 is TGTGCCGCAACCGGTGGGGGACCCAACACCGGGGAGCTGTTTTTT. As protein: CAATGGGPNTGELFF.

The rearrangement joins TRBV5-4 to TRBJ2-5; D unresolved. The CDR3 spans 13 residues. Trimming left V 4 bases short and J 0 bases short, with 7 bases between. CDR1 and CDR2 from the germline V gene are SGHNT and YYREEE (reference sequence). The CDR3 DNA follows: TGTGCCAGCAGCATCGACAACCAAGAGACCCAGTACTTC. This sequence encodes CASSIDNQETQYF.

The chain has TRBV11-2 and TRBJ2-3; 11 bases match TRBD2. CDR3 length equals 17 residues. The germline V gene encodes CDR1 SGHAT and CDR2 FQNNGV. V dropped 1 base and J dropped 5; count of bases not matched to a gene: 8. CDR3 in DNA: TGTGCCAGCAGCTTAGGCGGTAGCGGGGGGGCGGGAGATACGCAGTATTTT. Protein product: CASSLGGSGGAGDTQYF.

CDR3 sequence (DNA): TGCGCCAGCAGCTCAGGACAGGGGGATTCGGCTGAAGCTTTCTTT. It codes for CASSSGQGDSAEAFF. The chain joins TRBV5-1 to TRBJ1-1; 10 positions match TRBD1. CDR1 and CDR2 from the germline V gene are SGHRS and YFSETQ. V dropped 3 bases and J dropped 6; count of bases not matched to a gene: 8. The CDR3 totals 15 residues.